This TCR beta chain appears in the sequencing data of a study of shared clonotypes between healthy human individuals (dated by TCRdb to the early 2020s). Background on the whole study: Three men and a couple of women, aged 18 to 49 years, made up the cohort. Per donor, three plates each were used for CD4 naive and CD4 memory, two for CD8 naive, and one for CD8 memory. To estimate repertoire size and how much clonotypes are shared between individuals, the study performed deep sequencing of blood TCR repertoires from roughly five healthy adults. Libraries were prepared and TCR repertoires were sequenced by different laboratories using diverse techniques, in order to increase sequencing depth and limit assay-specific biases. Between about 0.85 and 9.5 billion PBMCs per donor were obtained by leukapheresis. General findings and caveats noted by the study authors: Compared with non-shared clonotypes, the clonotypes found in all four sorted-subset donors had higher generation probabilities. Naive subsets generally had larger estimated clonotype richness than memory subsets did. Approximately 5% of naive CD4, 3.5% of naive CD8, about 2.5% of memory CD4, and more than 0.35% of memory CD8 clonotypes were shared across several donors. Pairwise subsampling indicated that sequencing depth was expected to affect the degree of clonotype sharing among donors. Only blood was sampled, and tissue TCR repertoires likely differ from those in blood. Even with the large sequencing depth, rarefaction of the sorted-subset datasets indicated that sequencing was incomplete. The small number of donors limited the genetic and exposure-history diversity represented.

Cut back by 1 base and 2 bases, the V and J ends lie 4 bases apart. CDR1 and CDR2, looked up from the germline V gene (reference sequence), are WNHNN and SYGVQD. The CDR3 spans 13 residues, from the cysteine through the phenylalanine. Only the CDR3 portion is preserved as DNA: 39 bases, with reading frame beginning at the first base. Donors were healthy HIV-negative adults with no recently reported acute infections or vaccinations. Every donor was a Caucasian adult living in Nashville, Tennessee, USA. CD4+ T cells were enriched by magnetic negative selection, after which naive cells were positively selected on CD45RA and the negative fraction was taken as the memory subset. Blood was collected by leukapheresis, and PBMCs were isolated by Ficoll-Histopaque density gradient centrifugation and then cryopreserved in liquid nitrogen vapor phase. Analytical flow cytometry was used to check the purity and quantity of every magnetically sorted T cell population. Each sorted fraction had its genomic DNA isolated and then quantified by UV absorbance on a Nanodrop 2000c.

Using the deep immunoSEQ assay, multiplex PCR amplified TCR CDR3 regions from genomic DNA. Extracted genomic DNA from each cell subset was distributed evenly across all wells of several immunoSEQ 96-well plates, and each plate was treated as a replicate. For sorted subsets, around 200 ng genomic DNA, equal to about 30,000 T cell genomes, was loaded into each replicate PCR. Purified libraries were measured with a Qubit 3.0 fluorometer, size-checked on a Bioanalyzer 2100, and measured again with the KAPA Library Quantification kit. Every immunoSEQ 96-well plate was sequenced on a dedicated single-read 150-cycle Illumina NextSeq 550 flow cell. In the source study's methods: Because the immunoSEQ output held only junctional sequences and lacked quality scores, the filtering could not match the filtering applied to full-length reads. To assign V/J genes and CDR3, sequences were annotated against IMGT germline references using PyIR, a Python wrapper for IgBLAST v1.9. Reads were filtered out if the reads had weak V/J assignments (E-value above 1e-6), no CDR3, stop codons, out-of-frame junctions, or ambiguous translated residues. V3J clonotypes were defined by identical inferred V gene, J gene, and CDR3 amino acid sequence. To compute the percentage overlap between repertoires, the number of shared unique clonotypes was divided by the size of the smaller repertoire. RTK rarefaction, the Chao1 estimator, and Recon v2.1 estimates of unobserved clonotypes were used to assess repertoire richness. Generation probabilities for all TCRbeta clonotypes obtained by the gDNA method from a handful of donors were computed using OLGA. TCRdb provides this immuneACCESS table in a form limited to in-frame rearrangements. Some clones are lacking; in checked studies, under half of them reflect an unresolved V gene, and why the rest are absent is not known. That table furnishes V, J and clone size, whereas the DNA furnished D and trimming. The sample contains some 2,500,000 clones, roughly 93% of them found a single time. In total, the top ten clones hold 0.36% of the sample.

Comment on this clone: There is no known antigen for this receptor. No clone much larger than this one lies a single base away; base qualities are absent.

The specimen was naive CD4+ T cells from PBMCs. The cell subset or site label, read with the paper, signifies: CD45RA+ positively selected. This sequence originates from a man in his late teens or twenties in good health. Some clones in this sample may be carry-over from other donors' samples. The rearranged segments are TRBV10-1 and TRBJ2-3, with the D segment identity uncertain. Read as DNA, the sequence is TGCGCCAGCAGTGAGTATGACACAGATACGCAGTATTTT. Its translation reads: CASSEYDTDTQYF.